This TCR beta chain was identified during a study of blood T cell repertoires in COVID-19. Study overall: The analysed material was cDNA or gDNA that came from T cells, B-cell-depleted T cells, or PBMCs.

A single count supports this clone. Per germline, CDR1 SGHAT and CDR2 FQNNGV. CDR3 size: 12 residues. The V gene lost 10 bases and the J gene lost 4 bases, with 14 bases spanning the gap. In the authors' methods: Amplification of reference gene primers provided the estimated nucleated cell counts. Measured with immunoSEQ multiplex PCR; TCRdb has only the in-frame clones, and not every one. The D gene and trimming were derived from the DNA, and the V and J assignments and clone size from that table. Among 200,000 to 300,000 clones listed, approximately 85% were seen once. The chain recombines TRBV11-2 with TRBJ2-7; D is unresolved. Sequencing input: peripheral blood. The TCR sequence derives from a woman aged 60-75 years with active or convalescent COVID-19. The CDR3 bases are TGTGCCACTGGAGCGCGTGGGTACGAGCAGTACTTC. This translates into CATGARGYEQYF.